The 20 T cell receptor beta chains below come from one sample, sequenced in a study of post-analysis software for immune sequencing data. General observations from the study: Controls showed lower frequencies than patients for five TRBV segments, and TRBV5-6, TRBV5-1 and TRBV20-1 were among these.

These receptors' targets are unknown. Sequencing libraries made from TCR beta cDNA carried unique molecular identifiers. A single record per CDR3 protein comes from TCRdb applying MiXCR to the PCR reads. Of about half a million distinct CDR3 sequences in the sample, approximately 34% were seen once. Sequencing was performed on blood. These receptors all come from a girl aged 2 to 17 with multiple sclerosis.

The V gene is TRBV14, the J gene TRBJ1-2; D may be TRBD1 (6 bases). In germline, CDR1 is SGHDN, CDR2 FVKESK. CDR3 length equals 15 residues. The ends were cut back, 0 bases at V and 0 bases at J, with 8 bases in the middle. The CDR3 loop reads CASSQDRTANYGYTF. In DNA, the CDR3 is TGTGCCAGCAGCCAAGATCGGACAGCTAACTATGGCTACACCTTC.

This chain uses TRBV4-1 with TRBJ1-5, with TRBD1 matching 7 bases. Germline V lookup: CDR1 MGHRA, CDR2 YSYEKL. The CDR3 covers 15 residues. V lost 4 bases to trimming and J lost 4 bases; unmatched junction nucleotides: 7. In DNA form, the CDR3 reads TGCGCCAGCAGCCTGTTGGGACAGAAGAATCAGCCCCAGCATTTT. It specifies CASSLLGQKNQPQHF.

The V gene is TRBV29-1, the J gene TRBJ1-2; D unresolved. The CDR3 is 14 residues long. Germline V gene data show CDR1 as SQVTM and CDR2 as ANQGSEA. V was trimmed by 0 bases and J by 0 bases, leaving 8 bases between them. CDR3 DNA sequence: TGCAGCGTTGAAGATGTGAGTTCTAACTATGGCTACACCTTC. Translation: CSVEDVSSNYGYTF. Together with reference TRBV29-1 and TRBJ1-2, the CDR3 gives the full variable domain: SAVISQKPSRDICQRGTSLTIQCQVDSQVTMMFWYRQQPGQSLTLIATANQGSEATYESGFVIDKFPISRPNLTFSTLTVSNMSPEDSSIYLCSVEDVSSNYGYTFGSGTRLTVV.

This chain uses TRBV12-3 or TRBV12-4 with TRBJ2-3, with TRBD2 as a possible D gene (5 bases). The ends were cut back, 3 bases at V and 4 bases at J, with 17 bases in the middle. This CDR3 has 16 amino acids. The CDR3 reads CASSLDVIRGPDTQYF. CDR3 DNA: TGTGCCAGCAGTTTGGATGTTATTCGGGGTCCAGATACGCAGTATTTT.

The CDR3, as DNA: TGCGCCAGCAGCTTGGCCGGTTGGGAGACTAACTATGGCTACACCTTC. Translated, it gives CASSLAGWETNYGYTF. This rearrangement joins TRBV5-1 to TRBJ1-2; no clear D gene. Between the trimmed V and J ends, which lost 0 bases and 0 bases, there was a span of 12 bases. The germline CDR1 and CDR2 sequences are SGHRS and YFSETQ. The CDR3 covers 16 residues.

V is TRBV6-5 and J is TRBJ2-5; 9 bases map to TRBD1. Germline loops: CDR1 MNHEY, CDR2 SVGAGI. J was trimmed by 2 bases and V by 5 bases; bases with no gene match: 9. CDR3 size: 16 residues. CDR3 nucleotides: TGTGCCAGCAGTCTCTGGACAGGGGAAGTTCAAGAGACCCAGTACTTC. This gives the protein CASSLWTGEVQETQYF.

In its sample, this clonotype was seen a few times. The chain uses TRBV29-1 and TRBJ2-1, with D perhaps TRBD1 (6 bases). The V end lost 3 bases, the J end lost 4 bases, and 10 bases lay between the germline ends. The CDR3 runs to 13 residues. Germline loops: CDR1 SQVTM, CDR2 ANQGSEA. The CDR3 loop is CSVDRGPYNEQFF. The CDR3 coding sequence is TGCAGCGTTGACAGGGGCCCATACAATGAGCAGTTCTTC.

The chain couples TRBV4-1 to TRBJ2-3; unclear D gene. V was shortened by 1 base and J by 3 bases, with 17 bases between the two germline ends. The CDR3 is 17 amino acids. Germline CDR1 MGHRA, CDR2 YSYEKL. The CDR3, as DNA: TGCGCCAGCAGCCAAGTAGGTGGAAGTGGCAGGACAGATACGCAGTATTTT. This encodes CASSQVGGSGRTDTQYF.

This rearrangement joins TRBV9 to TRBJ2-7; 9 nucleotides line up with TRBD2. The J call may not be correct, given that the DNA end is closer to TRBJ2-5. The CDR3 has 15 residues. Germline CDR1 and CDR2: SGDLS and YYNGEE. DNA for the CDR3: TGTGCCAGCAGCGTAGGCCCTAGCGGGATAAAGACCCAGTACTTC. This sequence encodes CASSVGPSGIKTQYF.

This chain uses TRBV20-1 with TRBJ2-3, with D tentatively TRBD1 or TRBD2 (7 bases each). Germline V gene sequence: CDR1 DFQATT, CDR2 SNEGSKA (reference sequence). Trimming removed 5 bases at V and 1 base at J, with 19 bases between. This CDR3 has 16 residues. This chain's CDR3 is CSAPPTGRGGTDTQYF. The CDR3 region has the DNA TGCAGTGCTCCGCCGACAGGGAGGGGAGGCACAGATACGCAGTATTTT.

This chain uses TRBV11-1 with TRBJ2-2, with 12 bases aligning to TRBD1. Germline CDR1 SGHAT, CDR2 FQDESV (reference sequence). The CDR3 covers 18 residues. Trimming removed 5 bases from V and 2 bases from J; junction bases left unmatched: 9. CDR3 residues: CASSPRPGTGGNTGELFF. In nucleotides, the CDR3 is TGTGCCAGCAGCCCACGCCCCGGGACAGGGGGCAACACCGGGGAGCTGTTTTTT.

The V call is TRBV5-1, the J call TRBJ1-1; 8 positions match TRBD1. Germline V CDR1 and CDR2: SGHRS, YFSETQ. There are 14 residues in the CDR3. Losses at the gene ends were 5 bases for V and 0 bases for J; bases not matched to a gene: 3. The CDR3 DNA follows: TGCGCCAGCAGGGCAGGGGGCGTGAACACTGAAGCTTTCTTT. Translation gives CASRAGGVNTEAFF.

This chain links TRBV20-1 with TRBJ1-1; no clear D gene. This CDR3 spans 17 amino acids. Deletions cut 0 bases from V and 1 base from J, with 18 bases between. In germline, CDR1 is DFQATT, CDR2 SNEGSKA (reference sequence). CDR3 in amino acids: CSARDLGFRKGNTEAFF. CDR3 nucleotide sequence: TGCAGTGCTAGAGATCTTGGGTTTCGAAAGGGGAACACTGAAGCTTTCTTT.

CDR3 amino acids: CASSREVETQYF. CDR3 DNA sequence: TGTGCCAGCAGCCGGGAGGTAGAGACCCAGTACTTC. The genes are TRBV7-2 and TRBJ2-5, with 7 bases fitting TRBD2. Germline CDR1 SGHTA, CDR2 FQGNSA. V dropped 5 bases and J dropped 4; count of bases not matched to a gene: 1. The CDR3 length is 12 residues.

In its sample, this clonotype was seen a few times. This chain links TRBV5-1 with TRBJ2-3, with D uncertain. The CDR3 has 13 amino acids. The V gene lost 1 base and the J gene lost 4 bases, with 7 bases spanning the gap. CDR1 SGHRS and CDR2 YFSETQ come from the germline V gene. Here the CDR3 DNA reads TGCGCCAGCAGCTTGATCGAGCCAGATACGCAGTATTTT. Protein: CASSLIEPDTQYF.

The chain couples TRBV28 to TRBJ1-2; a weak D match, TRBD1 (6 bases). Germline CDR1 and CDR2: MDHEN and SYDVKM. V was shortened by 4 bases and J by 8 bases, with 17 bases between the two germline ends. The CDR3 length is 14 residues. As DNA, the CDR3 is TGTGCCAGCAGTTCACACGCCTACAGGGACGGCTACACCTTC. Translated: CASSSHAYRDGYTF.

In this sample, this clonotype turned up once. V gene TRBV18 combines with J gene TRBJ2-5; D is uncertain. This CDR3 region has 15 residues. Germline CDR1 KGHSH, CDR2 LQKENI. The V end lost 3 bases, the J end lost 4 bases, and 15 bases lay between the germline ends. The CDR3 DNA reads TGTGCCAGCTCACCCGGGTCAGCCCGGCCAGAGACCCAGTACTTC. Protein sequence: CASSPGSARPETQYF.

This clonotype was counted only a few times. The rearrangement uses TRBV7-9 and TRBJ2-5, with D unclear. Germline V gene data show CDR1 as SEHNR and CDR2 as FQNEAQ (reference sequence). The CDR3 has 12 amino acids. The ends were cut back, 5 bases at V and 7 bases at J, with 11 bases in the middle. The CDR3 here is CASSPPRGTQYF. CDR3 bases: TGTGCCAGCAGCCCGCCGAGAGGGACCCAGTACTTC.

J is TRBJ1-1 and V is TRBV5-5; D is unclear. The germline V and J ends were trimmed by 1 base and 4 bases, with 17 bases remaining between them. Germline lookup yields CDR1 SGHKS and CDR2 YYEKEE (reference sequence). CDR3 size: 16 residues. The CDR3 spells CASSLTVGLPITEAFF. DNA for the CDR3: TGTGCCAGCAGCTTGACTGTAGGGTTGCCAATCACTGAAGCTTTCTTT.

This clonotype was found a few times. The chain links TRBV5-1 to TRBJ2-1; 8 bases match TRBD2. Germline V gene sequence: CDR1 SGHRS, CDR2 YFSETQ. Germline trimming cut 6 bases from V and 2 bases from J; bases unmatched to any gene: 10. CDR3 length: 16 residues. The CDR3 DNA reads as TGCGCCAGCACCGGGGGGGCAGGGGACCCCTACAATGAGCAGTTCTTC. It translates to CASTGGAGDPYNEQFF. Looking up the rest from reference TRBV5-1 and TRBJ2-1 gives the full variable domain: KAGVTQTPRYLIKTRGQQVTLSCSPISGHRSVSWYQQTPGQGLQFLFEYFSETQRNKGNFPGRFSGRQFSNSRSEMNVSTLELGDSALYLCASTGGAGDPYNEQFFGPGTRLTVL.